The 2 T cell receptor beta chains below were found in one sample sequenced in a study of early T cells in non-severe SARS-CoV-2 infection. TCRdb called the 5' RACE reads again in MiXCR, with one record for every CDR3 protein. The table includes tens of thousands of distinct CDR3 sequences, roughly 4% detected once. Sequenced input: whole blood. These TCRs come from an adult who was a healthcare worker with PCR-confirmed SARS-CoV-2 infection or an uninfected control (not recorded which).

This clonotype was seen ten or more times. The chain combines TRBV25-1 with TRBJ2-2; no clear D gene. The CDR3 consists of 15 residues. Germline V CDR1 and CDR2: MGHDK, SYGVNS. V lost 2 bases to trimming and J lost 4 bases, with 11 bases between them. The CDR3 region is CASSEPEQSTGELFF. CDR3 nucleotide sequence: TGTGCCAGCAGTGAACCCGAGCAGAGCACCGGGGAGCTGTTTTTT.

This clonotype was observed many times. In nucleotides, the CDR3 is TGTGCCATCAGTCTGGACTTGGTAGCGGGGCTGTTCTTC. Its protein is CAISLDLVAGLFF. The rearrangement joins TRBV10-3 to TRBJ2-1; the match to TRBD2 covers 8 bases. Germline CDR1 is ENHRY and CDR2 is SYGVKD. V trimming: 5 bases; J trimming: 15 bases; junction bases outside the gene matches: 12. The CDR3 covers 13 residues.